This is a list of T cell receptor beta chains from one sample in a study of read filtering for tumor transcriptome and immune sequencing. Using its own MiXCR run on the reads, TCRdb lists one record per CDR3 protein. The sample holds about 130,000 distinct CDR3 sequences, over 10% seen once. Sequenced: a population of CD138-negative cells sorted from bone marrow. These receptors all stem from a donor older than 35 with multiple myeloma. CDR3s include the opening cysteine and the closing phenylalanine or tryptophan. Fields, in order: clone size, V gene, J gene, D gene, CDR3 DNA, CDR3 protein. D genes are given only for firm matches. Some rows mark clone size as missing; the rest say once, few, many or name a class of expanded clone.

many	TRBV14	TRBJ2-2	TRBD2	TGTGCCAGCAGCCAAGACCCCTCGGGACTAGCGGCGGCCGGGGAGCTGTTTTTT	CASSQDPSGLAAAGELFF
-	TRBV30	TRBJ1-5	-	TGTGCCTGGAGTGTACCCTCGGGAGGTCAGCCCCAGCATTTT	CAWSVPSGGQPQHF
-	TRBV11-2	TRBJ2-1	TRBD2	TGTGCCAGCAGCCCACCGGGACTAGCGGGAGTAAATGAGCAGTTCTTC	CASSPPGLAGVNEQFF
many	TRBV5-5	TRBJ2-5	-	TGTGCCAGCAGCCTACCCCCGGGACCCCGGCAGTACTTC	CASSLPPGPRQYF
many	TRBV29-1	TRBJ2-3	TRBD1	TGCAGCGTTTCCTTCCCAGGGGGCGGATGGGATACGCAGTATTTT	CSVSFPGGGWDTQYF
few	TRBV5-1	TRBJ1-5	-	TGCGCCAGCAGCAGCACATGGGCCTTACTTAGCAATCAGCCCCAGCATTTT	CASSSTWALLSNQPQHF
many	TRBV29-1	TRBJ2-5	TRBD1	TGCAGCGTTGATAATGGACAGGGTTATTTGGAGACCCAGTACTTC	CSVDNGQGYLETQYF
-	TRBV11-2	TRBJ2-3	-	TGTGCCAGCAGCTTCGGGGGAGTAGATACGCAGTATTTT	CASSFGGVDTQYF
many	TRBV19	TRBJ2-1	TRBD1	TGTGCCAGTAGTATAGGTCCGGGACAGGAGCAGTTCTTC	CASSIGPGQEQFF
few	TRBV5-1	TRBJ2-5	-	TGCGCCAGCACGGACCGACGGGGGGCCGGGCAGACCCAGTACTTC	CASTDRRGAGQTQYF
many	TRBV7-2	TRBJ1-5	-	TGTGCCAGCAAGCAGGGTAGTAGTCAGCCCCAGCATTTT	CASKQGSSQPQHF
many	TRBV25-1	TRBJ2-5	-	TGTGCCAGCAGAGGGACTCCTCAAGAGACCCAGTACTTC	CASRGTPQETQYF
many	TRBV6-5	TRBJ2-7	TRBD2	TGTGCCAGCAGTTACAGATCTAGCGGGAGCTACGAGCAGTACTTC	CASSYRSSGSYEQYF
few	TRBV2	TRBJ2-2	-	TGTGCCAGCAGTAACCTAGCCGGGGAGCTGTTTTTT	CASSNLAGELFF
many	TRBV10-3	TRBJ1-5	-	TGTGCCACCAGTGAGTCGAGAAGCAATCAGCCCCAGCATTTT	CATSESRSNQPQHF
many	TRBV28	TRBJ2-7	-	TGTGCCAGCAGTCCGCCGAACATGGGTTCCTACGAGCAGTACTTC	CASSPPNMGSYEQYF
many	TRBV6-1	TRBJ2-5	-	TGTGCCAGCAGTGATAGGGGAAACCAAGAGACCCAGTACTTC	CASSDRGNQETQYF